These T cell receptor beta chains were read from a single sample in a study of molecular identifiers for immune sequencing clone quantification. Each CDR3 protein is one row after TCRdb ran MiXCR on the PCR reads. The repertoire holds about 510,000 distinct CDR3 sequences, about a fifth seen once, with about 0.8% in the top ten. Sequences were obtained from naive CD8+ T cells from blood, with Jurkat cell RNA spiked in. The receptors derive from a human donor in good health. Some libraries in this study had Jurkat cell RNA spiked in. CDR3s include the opening cysteine and the closing phenylalanine or tryptophan. The D gene is left open where the match is weak. For some rows the clone size is stated as once, few or many, or as a class when expanded; others skip it.

>-|TRBV27|many|TRBJ1-2
CASSFGQYYGYTF
TGTGCCAGCAGTTTCGGTCAGTACTATGGCTACACCTTC
>-|TRBV6-5|-|TRBJ2-2
CASSSGPWDTGELFF
TGTGCCAGCAGTTCCGGACCCTGGGACACCGGGGAGCTGTTTTTT
>-|TRBV28|many|TRBJ1-6
CASSSGPGHPAAPNSPLHF
TGTGCCAGCAGTTCCGGCCCGGGACACCCCGCGGCGCCTAATTCACCCCTCCACTTT
>-|TRBV9|many|TRBJ2-5
CASSVGNVQETQYF
TGTGCCAGCAGCGTCGGGAATGTGCAAGAGACCCAGTACTTC
>TRBD2|TRBV12-3/TRBV12-4|-|TRBJ2-1
CASSLISGGVPSYNEQFF
TGTGCCAGCAGTTTGATAAGCGGGGGCGTTCCATCCTACAATGAGCAGTTCTTC
>-|TRBV18|few|TRBJ2-5
CASSPGFVAGEETQYF
TGTGCCAGCTCACCCGGTTTTGTGGCAGGCGAAGAGACCCAGTACTTC
>-|TRBV5-6|-|TRBJ2-3
CASSFGRRDTQYF
TGTGCCAGCAGCTTTGGGCGGAGGGATACGCAGTATTTT
>TRBD1|TRBV5-4|many|TRBJ2-7
CASSLWTGNEQYF
TGTGCCAGCAGCTTGTGGACAGGAAACGAGCAGTACTTC
>-|TRBV6-2/TRBV6-3|few|TRBJ2-1
CASSSFGGQNNEQFF
TGTGCCAGCAGCTCCTTCGGCGGGCAAAACAATGAGCAGTTCTTC
>TRBD2|TRBV19|-|TRBJ2-7
CASSIPSLAGGREQCF
TGTGCCAGTAGTATACCGTCACTAGCGGGAGGACGCGAGCAGTGCTTC
>-|TRBV20-1|few|TRBJ2-7
CSAAPDFSYEQYF
TGCAGTGCTGCACCGGACTTCTCCTACGAGCAGTACTTC
>-|TRBV12-3/TRBV12-4|many|TRBJ2-5
CASRLRGQETQYF
TGTGCCAGCAGACTCCGGGGCCAAGAGACCCAGTACTTC
>-|TRBV4-3|many|TRBJ2-3
CASSSSIQGGSTDTQYF
TGCGCCAGCAGTTCCTCCATCCAAGGGGGTAGCACAGATACGCAGTATTTT
>-|TRBV6-2/TRBV6-3|few|TRBJ2-2
CASSPYLNTGELFF
TGTGCCAGCAGTCCATACTTGAACACCGGGGAGCTGTTTTTT
>TRBD2|TRBV5-4|many|TRBJ2-3
CASSEGTSGGADTQYF
TGTGCCAGCAGCGAAGGGACTAGCGGGGGTGCAGATACGCAGTATTTT
>-|TRBV27|many|TRBJ1-5
CASSPSTGITNQPQHF
TGTGCCAGCAGTCCATCGACAGGAATCACAAATCAGCCCCAGCATTTT
>-|TRBV27|-|TRBJ2-1
CASSGDLGDEQFF
TGTGCCAGCAGTGGGGATTTGGGGGATGAGCAGTTCTTC
>TRBD1|TRBV28|-|TRBJ1-1
CASSYRGIRTEAFF
TGTGCCAGCAGTTACAGGGGAATAAGGACTGAAGCTTTCTTT
>-|TRBV28|few|TRBJ2-1
CASSFFNNEQFF
TGTGCCAGCAGTTTTTTCAACAATGAGCAGTTCTTC
>-|TRBV4-3|-|TRBJ2-7
CASSQVQFSYEQYF
TGCGCCAGCAGCCAAGTACAGTTTTCCTACGAGCAGTACTTC
>TRBD2|TRBV19|few|TRBJ2-5
CATSPGAGGQETQYF
TGTGCCACCAGTCCAGGGGCGGGGGGACAAGAGACCCAGTACTTC
>TRBD1|TRBV18|few|TRBJ1-1
CASSPPAGTGGENTEAFF
TGTGCCAGCTCACCACCGGCTGGGACAGGGGGCGAGAACACTGAAGCTTTCTTT
>-|TRBV3-1|few|TRBJ2-7
CSPYEQYF
TGTTCACCCTACGAGCAGTACTTC
>TRBD1|TRBV5-1|many|TRBJ2-2
CASRYEGAVGELFF
TGCGCCAGCCGCTACGAGGGGGCCGTCGGGGAGCTGTTTTTT
>-|TRBV7-8|few|TRBJ2-1
CASSFNSGDPSSYNEQFF
TGTGCCAGCAGCTTCAACTCCGGGGACCCGAGCTCCTACAATGAGCAGTTCTTC
>TRBD2|TRBV19|-|TRBJ2-1
CASSTGGDNEQFF
TGTGCCAGTTCTACGGGAGGCGATAATGAGCAGTTCTTC
>-|TRBV4-1|many|TRBJ2-1
CASSQVGNNEQFF
TGCGCCAGCAGCCAAGTGGGCAACAATGAGCAGTTCTTC
>TRBD2|TRBV12-5|many|TRBJ2-3
CASGPGLAGWADTQYF
TGTGCTAGTGGACCCGGACTAGCGGGATGGGCAGATACGCAGTATTTT
>-|TRBV27|few|TRBJ1-6
CASSLPIVNSPLHF
TGTGCCAGCAGTCTCCCTATCGTTAATTCACCCCTCCACTTT
>-|TRBV6-6|few|TRBJ2-7
CASSYSAGTTYEQYF
TGTGCCAGCAGTTACTCCGCGGGGACGACCTACGAGCAGTACTTC
>-|TRBV28|many|TRBJ1-4
CASSFLFATNEKLFF
TGTGCCAGCAGTTTTTTGTTCGCAACTAATGAAAAACTGTTTTTT
>-|TRBV28|few|TRBJ2-1
CASSFSRGSSYNEQFF
TGTGCCAGCAGTTTTAGTCGGGGTAGCTCCTACAATGAGCAGTTCTTC
>TRBD2|TRBV19|-|TRBJ2-1
CASSTLAGGFNEQFF
TGTGCCAGTAGCACACTAGCGGGGGGGTTCAATGAGCAGTTCTTC
>-|TRBV6-5|few|TRBJ1-1
CASSYSAGSNTEAFF
TGTGCCAGCAGTTACTCCGCGGGGTCTAATACTGAAGCTTTCTTT
>-|TRBV10-2|-|TRBJ1-1
CASRAGRTNTEAFF
TGCGCCAGCAGGGCCGGACGGACGAACACTGAAGCTTTCTTT
>-|TRBV6-2/TRBV6-3|many|TRBJ1-1
CASRLTGEAFF
TGTGCCAGCAGATTGACAGGTGAAGCTTTCTTT
>-|TRBV4-1|many|TRBJ2-7
CASSQGETYEQYF
TGCGCCAGCAGCCAAGGGGAGACCTACGAGCAGTACTTC
>-|TRBV3-2|-|TRBJ2-7
CASSLRDVTYEQYF
TGTGCCAGCAGCCTGCGGGACGTAACCTACGAGCAGTACTTC
>-|TRBV9|few|TRBJ1-3
CASSDPTDSYSGNTIYF
TGTGCCAGCAGCGACCCGACAGACTCCTACTCTGGAAACACCATATATTTT
>-|TRBV28|many|TRBJ2-7
CASSPRLEIYEQYF
TGTGCCAGCAGTCCCCGACTAGAAATCTACGAGCAGTACTTC
>-|TRBV7-2|many|TRBJ2-5
CASTLSKGGSETQYF
TGTGCCAGCACCCTCTCGAAGGGGGGCAGCGAGACCCAGTACTTC
>TRBD2|TRBV6-5|-|TRBJ2-1
CASAKRGGREQFF
TGTGCCAGCGCGAAGCGGGGGGGTAGGGAGCAGTTCTTC
>-|TRBV29-1|-|TRBJ2-7
CSVIGLSSYEQYF
TGCAGCGTTATAGGGCTTAGCTCCTACGAGCAGTACTTC
>TRBD2|TRBV7-7|-|TRBJ2-7
CASSPTSGGLQYF
TGTGCCAGCAGCCCCACTAGCGGGGGACTGCAGTACTTC
>TRBD2|TRBV20-1|-|TRBJ2-7
CRAKRPGLAGGPYEQYF
TGCAGAGCTAAACGCCCGGGACTAGCGGGGGGACCTTACGAGCAGTACTTC
>-|TRBV27|-|TRBJ2-7
CASSLVMGRASYEQYF
TGTGCCAGCAGTTTAGTGATGGGCAGGGCCTCCTACGAGCAGTACTTC
>-|TRBV29-1|few|TRBJ2-1
CSGEGTSPYNEQFF
TGCAGCGGTGAGGGGACCTCTCCGTACAATGAGCAGTTCTTC
>TRBD1|TRBV7-2|many|TRBJ2-5
CASSPGQGPRYQETQYF
TGTGCCAGCAGCCCCGGACAGGGCCCCAGGTACCAAGAGACCCAGTACTTC
>-|TRBV3-1|-|TRBJ1-2
CASSQVSYDVTSYGYTF
TGTGCCAGCAGCCAAGTTTCTTACGATGTGACGAGCTATGGCTACACCTTC
>-|TRBV13|-|TRBJ2-7
CASSLGQAIYEQYF
TGTGCCAGCAGCTTAGGACAGGCGATATACGAGCAGTACTTC